Following are 21 T cell receptor beta chains from one sample sequenced in a study of PD-L1 blockade in urothelial cancer. This table comes from immunoSEQ multiplex PCR, and its TCRdb copy is limited to in-frame clones, with some not included. This table has about 86,000 clones, more than 75% appearing once. Noted time point: pretreatment peripheral blood. Sequencing used PBMCs, obtained around atezolizumab (anti-PD-L1) treatment. The receptor source for this set is a man in his 60s with urothelial cancer.

About this clone itself: The same CDR3 is also encoded by other DNA sequences in this sample. The gene calls are TRBV4-2 and TRBJ2-5; 7 nucleotides align to TRBD1. CDR1 LGHNA and CDR2 YNFKEQ come from the germline V gene. V gave up 0 bases and J gave up 5 bases; unmatched junction bases: 0. The CDR3 consists of 13 residues. The CDR3, as DNA: TGTGCCAGCAGCCAAGACAGGGGGGAGACCCAGTACTTC. Translating it yields CASSQDRGETQYF.

The J gene is TRBJ2-2, the V gene TRBV11-3; D gene uncertain. V was trimmed by 0 bases and J by 1 base, leaving 3 bases between them. Germline CDR1 and CDR2: SGHNT and YENEEA. This CDR3 contains 14 residues. CDR3 in amino acids: CASSLDMNTGELFF. CDR3 in DNA: TGTGCCAGCAGCTTAGACATGAACACCGGGGAGCTGTTTTTT.

This chain links TRBV10-2 with TRBJ2-2; 9 bases map to TRBD1. Germline CDR1 and CDR2: WSHSY and SAAADI. Losses at the gene ends were 0 bases for V and 7 bases for J; bases not matched to a gene: 9. This CDR3 contains 17 residues. The CDR3 DNA sequence: TGCGCCAGCAGTGAGTCAAATGGAGCGGGACAGGGCGGGGAGCTGTTTTTT. It codes for CASSESNGAGQGGELFF.

The chain links TRBV7-6 to TRBJ2-7; TRBD2 might be the D (6 bases). CDR1 and CDR2 (germline): SGHVS, FNYEAQ. The CDR3 is 17 amino acids. Between the trimmed V and J ends, which lost 6 bases and 3 bases, there was a span of 24 bases. As DNA, the CDR3 is TGTGCCAGCAGTTCGGATTCGGGACTTATGATGGGCTACGAGCAGTACTTC. As protein: CASSSDSGLMMGYEQYF.

V gene TRBV7-9 combines with J gene TRBJ2-3; a possible D gene is TRBD2 (6 bases). CDR3 size: 15 residues. Germline V gene sequence: CDR1 SEHNR, CDR2 FQNEAQ (reference sequence). Trimming removed 2 bases from V and 2 bases from J, with 11 bases in between. The DNA for the CDR3 is TGTGCCAGCAGCTTATTAGGCGGGACCACAGATACGCAGTATTTT. Translation gives CASSLLGGTTDTQYF.

The chain joins TRBV18 to TRBJ1-1; no clear D. CDR1 and CDR2 (germline): KGHSH, LQKENI. The CDR3 is 13 amino acids. The V end was cut by 3 bases, the J end by 4 bases, with 9 bases between. In nucleotides, the CDR3 is TGTGCCAGCTCACCTGTAGAGAGCACTGAAGCTTTCTTT. Its protein is CASSPVESTEAFF.

This clone came up once. The chain has TRBV6-5 and TRBJ2-7; D remains unclear. CDR1 and CDR2 from the germline V gene are MNHEY and SVGAGI. This CDR3 contains 14 residues. The V gene lost 0 bases and the J gene lost 2 bases, with 8 bases spanning the gap. The CDR3: CASSYSVVAYEQYF. The DNA of the CDR3 is TGTGCCAGCAGTTACTCTGTGGTAGCCTACGAGCAGTACTTC.

The rearrangement links TRBV2 to TRBJ1-1, with 9 positions matching TRBD1. The junction had 6 bases not matched to a gene; V was cut back by 4 bases and J by 0 bases. The CDR3 loop spans 16 amino acids. CDR1 and CDR2 from the germline V gene are SNHLY and FYNNEI. Here the CDR3 DNA reads TGTGCCAGCAGTGTGGGACAGGGATACTTGAACACTGAAGCTTTCTTT. It codes for CASSVGQGYLNTEAFF.

J is TRBJ1-2 and V is TRBV2, with TRBD1 as a possible D gene (6 bases). Trimming pared 2 bases from V and 2 bases from J, leaving 9 bases between. This CDR3 has 14 amino acids. The V gene's germline CDR1 is SNHLY and CDR2 FYNNEI. In DNA form, the CDR3 reads TGTGCCAGCAGTGAACTTAGGGGGAACTATGGCTACACCTTC. Translation gives CASSELRGNYGYTF.

V usage is TRBV9 and J usage is TRBJ2-2; 7 nucleotides align to TRBD2. Per germline, CDR1 SGDLS and CDR2 YYNGEE. V shed 3 bases and J 8 bases; nucleotides not matched to a gene: 13. This CDR3 comprises 16 residues. The CDR3, as DNA: TGTGCCAGCAGCGCCTCCCTAGCGGCCATAGCTGGGGAGCTGTTTTTT. Protein sequence: CASSASLAAIAGELFF.

The V gene is TRBV7-9, the J gene TRBJ2-7; possibly TRBD1 for D (6 bases). This CDR3 is 14 amino acids long. Looked up from germline, CDR1 is SEHNR and CDR2 is FQNEAQ (reference sequence). V lost 5 bases and J 1 base, leaving 12 bases between the germline ends. The CDR3 sequence is CASSRRDISYEQYF. In nucleotides, the CDR3 is TGTGCCAGCAGCCGCAGGGACATTTCCTACGAGCAGTACTTC.

J is TRBJ2-5 and V is TRBV2; tentative D call: TRBD1 (6 bases). Germline V gene lookup returns CDR1 SNHLY and CDR2 FYNNEI. The germline V and J ends were trimmed by 3 bases and 0 bases, with 8 bases remaining between them. This CDR3 is 14 amino acids long. Written as DNA, the CDR3 is TGTGCCAGCAGTGAGGACAGATACCAAGAGACCCAGTACTTC. This gives the protein CASSEDRYQETQYF. Supplemented by reference TRBV2 and TRBJ2-5, the full variable domain reads EPEVTQTPSHQVTQMGQEVILRCVPISNHLYFYWYRQILGQKVEFLVSFYNNEISEKSEIFDDQFSVERPDGSNFTLKIRSTKLEDSAMYFCASSEDRYQETQYFGPGTRLLVL.

This sequence joins TRBV9 and TRBJ1-1, with 9 positions matching TRBD1. The CDR3 consists of 16 residues. The germline V gene encodes CDR1 SGDLS and CDR2 YYNGEE. Trimming removed 4 bases from V and 4 bases from J; junction bases left unmatched: 11. The CDR3 protein is CASSSDTGGVGTEAFF. As DNA, the CDR3 is TGTGCCAGCAGCTCAGACACAGGGGGCGTAGGCACTGAAGCTTTCTTT.

The gene calls are TRBV4-3 and TRBJ2-7; 12 bases align to TRBD2. This CDR3 comprises 18 residues. The germline V gene has CDR1 LGHNA and CDR2 YSLEER. J lost 0 bases, V lost 8 bases, and 14 bases had no gene match. CDR3 sequence reads: CASDRLAGACIPSYEQYF. CDR3 in DNA: TGCGCCAGCGACCGACTAGCGGGAGCCTGTATCCCCTCCTACGAGCAGTACTTC.

The chain carries TRBV30 and TRBJ2-3; 7 bases align to TRBD2. This CDR3 has 15 residues. Unmatched junction bases numbered 14, after V lost 8 bases and J lost 3 bases. Germline V gene data show CDR1 as GTSNPN and CDR2 as SVGIG (reference sequence). The CDR3 bases are TGTGCCAAACGGGACGGACCCGGGGGGACAGATACGCAGTATTTT. Protein product: CAKRDGPGGTDTQYF.

CDR3 nucleotides: TGCGCCAGCAGCCTTGTCCCTGGGACTTACTATGGCTACACCTTC. It is translated as CASSLVPGTYYGYTF. This chain connects TRBV5-1 to TRBJ1-2; a weak D match, TRBD1 (5 bases). CDR3 size: 15 residues. In germline, CDR1 is SGHRS, CDR2 YFSETQ. The ends were cut back, 4 bases at V and 3 bases at J, with 16 bases in the middle.

The rearrangement links TRBV7-2 to TRBJ2-7, with 8 nucleotides matching TRBD2. CDR3 length: 15 amino acids. Trimming cost V 1 base and J 1 base; bases outside gene matches: 3. Germline V CDR1 and CDR2: SGHTA, FQGNSA. The CDR3 reads CASSLVPSGSYEQYF. The CDR3 coding sequence is TGTGCCAGCAGCTTAGTCCCTAGCGGGTCCTACGAGCAGTACTTC. The variable domain in full, completed from reference TRBV7-2 and TRBJ2-7, reads GAGVSQSPSNKVTEKGKDVELRCDPISGHTALYWYRQSLGQGLEFLIYFQGNSAPDKSGLPSDRFSAERTGGSVSTLTIQRTQQEDSAVYLCASSLVPSGSYEQYFGPGTRLTVT.

This chain connects TRBV7-9 to TRBJ2-5; TRBD1 might be the D (7 bases). The CDR3 extends over 14 amino acids. CDR1 is SEHNR, CDR2 FQNEAQ, per germline (reference sequence). Trimming took 5 bases from V and 5 from J, leaving 15 bases between them. In DNA form, the CDR3 reads TGTGCCAGCAGCCCCCAGGGGGGTTGGGAGACCCAGTACTTC. Its protein product is CASSPQGGWETQYF.

The J gene is TRBJ2-7, the V gene TRBV6-5; TRBD1 matches 8 bases. V shed 6 bases, J shed 2 bases, and the junction held 12 bases outside the gene matches. Germline CDR1 MNHEY, CDR2 SVGAGI. This CDR3 is 16 amino acids long. The CDR3 here is CASRYTLQGVAYEQYF. CDR3 bases: TGTGCCAGCAGGTACACCCTACAGGGGGTTGCCTACGAGCAGTACTTC.

V usage is TRBV2 and J usage is TRBJ2-1; TRBD1 matches at 10 bases. CDR3 length: 17 amino acids. Germline V gives CDR1 SNHLY, CDR2 FYNNEI. The V gene end was trimmed by 8 bases and the J gene end by 2 bases; junction bases not matched to a gene: 12. The CDR3, as DNA: TGTGCCAGCCTTCACACCCCGGGACAGGGGCCCTACAATGAGCAGTTCTTC. It codes for CASLHTPGQGPYNEQFF.

The V and J genes are TRBV6-6 and TRBJ1-2; no clear D. Trimming left V 7 bases short and J 0 bases short, with 12 bases between. The CDR3 loop spans 14 amino acids. Germline CDR1 reads MNHNY; CDR2 reads SVGAGI (reference sequence). This chain's CDR3 is CASTSNRANYGYTF. CDR3 bases: TGTGCCAGCACTTCGAACAGAGCTAACTATGGCTACACCTTC.